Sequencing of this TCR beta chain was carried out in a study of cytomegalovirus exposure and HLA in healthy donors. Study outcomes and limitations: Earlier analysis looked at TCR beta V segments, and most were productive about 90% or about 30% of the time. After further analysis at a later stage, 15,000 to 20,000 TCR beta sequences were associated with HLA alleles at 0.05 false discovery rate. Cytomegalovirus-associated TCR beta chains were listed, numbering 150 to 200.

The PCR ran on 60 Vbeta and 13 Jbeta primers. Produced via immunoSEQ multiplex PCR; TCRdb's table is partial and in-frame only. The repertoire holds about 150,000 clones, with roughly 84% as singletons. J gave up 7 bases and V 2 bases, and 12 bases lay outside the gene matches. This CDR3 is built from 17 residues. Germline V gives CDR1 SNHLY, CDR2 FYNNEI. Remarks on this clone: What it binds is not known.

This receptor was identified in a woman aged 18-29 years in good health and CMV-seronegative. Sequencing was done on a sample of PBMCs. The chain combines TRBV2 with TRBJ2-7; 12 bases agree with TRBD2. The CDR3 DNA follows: TGTGCCAGCAGTGAAATGACTAGCGGGAGACAAAGGAGGGAGCAGTACTTC. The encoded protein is CASSEMTSGRQRREQYF.